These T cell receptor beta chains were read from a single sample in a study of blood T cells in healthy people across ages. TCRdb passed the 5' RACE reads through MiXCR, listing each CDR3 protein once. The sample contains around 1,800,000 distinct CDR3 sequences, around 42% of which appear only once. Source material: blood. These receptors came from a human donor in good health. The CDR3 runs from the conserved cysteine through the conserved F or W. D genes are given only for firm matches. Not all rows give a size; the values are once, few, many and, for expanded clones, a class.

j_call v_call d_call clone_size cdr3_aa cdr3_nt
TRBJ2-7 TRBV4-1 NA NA CASSQEDVPTYNEQYF TGCGCCAGCAGCCAAGAGGACGTACCGACCTACAATGAGCAGTACTTC
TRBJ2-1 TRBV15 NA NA CATSRGRTGQFF TGTGCCACCAGCAGAGGCAGGACGGGGCAGTTCTTC
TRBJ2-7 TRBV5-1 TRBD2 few CASSWGLVPYEQYF TGCGCCAGCAGCTGGGGACTAGTACCCTACGAGCAGTACTTC
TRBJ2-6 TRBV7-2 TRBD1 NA CASSLRRTGAGANVPTF TGTGCCAGCAGCCTCCGCAGGACAGGGGCTGGGGCCAACGTCCCGACTTTC
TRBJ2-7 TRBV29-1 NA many CSVEGQSYEQYF TGCAGCGTTGAGGGCCAGTCTTACGAGCAGTACTTC
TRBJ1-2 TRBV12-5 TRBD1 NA CASGLGTGVRNYGYTF TGTGCTAGTGGTCTGGGGACAGGGGTCCGGAACTATGGCTACACCTTC
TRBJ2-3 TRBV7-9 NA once CASSSLEHLSTDTQYF TGTGCCAGCAGCTCCCTCGAGCATCTCAGCACAGATACGCAGTATTTT
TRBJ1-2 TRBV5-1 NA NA CASRPPGTAANGYTF TGCGCCAGCAGACCTCCTGGGACGGCCGCTAATGGCTACACCTTC
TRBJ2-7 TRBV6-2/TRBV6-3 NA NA CAATGTPPLPGEQYF TGTGCCGCCACCGGGACACCGCCCCTGCCAGGGGAGCAGTACTTC
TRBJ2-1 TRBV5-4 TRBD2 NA CASSNGGRAGALGEQFF TGTGCCAGCTCCAACGGCGGTAGAGCGGGGGCTTTAGGTGAGCAGTTCTTC